This T cell receptor (beta chain) appears in the sequencing data of a study of T cell responses to AZD1222 COVID-19 vaccine. TCRdb's copy holds only in-frame clones and misses some; the assay was immunoSEQ multiplex PCR. The table records approximately 150,000 clones, around 90% of them present only once. Trimming cost V 7 bases and J 5 bases, with 14 bases left between them. Germline CDR1 reads MNHEY; CDR2 reads SVGAGI. The CDR3 is made up of 13 amino acids. This clone showed up just a few times. The antigen is not known. Broader study findings: CD4 TCRs associated with vaccination spanned spike, dominating at 160-218 and 743-854. Baseline serostatus was positive in only six or seven AZD1222 recipients. The breadth and depth of Spike-specific TCRs increased once two AZD1222 doses had been given. Nearly half of spike-specific TCRs reportedly target unmutated variant regions.

This TCR was recovered from an adult who received the MenACWY meningococcal vaccine as a control. This chain joins TRBV6-5 and TRBJ1-2, with D possibly matching TRBD1 (5 bases). Source: peripheral blood, taken 28 days after the second dose of the MenACWY control vaccine. Here the CDR3 DNA reads TGTGCCAGCAACGCAGGAAGGGGATATGGCTACACCTTC. As protein: CASNAGRGYGYTF.